There are many counts of the clone carrying this TCR beta chain. Its specificity is unknown. The data derive from a study of early T cells in non-severe SARS-CoV-2 infection. Study in general: With bulk RNA from unsorted whole blood as input, sequencing yielded unpaired chains.

Trimming shortened V by 5 bases and J by 6 bases, and 15 bases separated the two germline ends. CDR1 is SEHNR and CDR2 is FQNEAQ in the germline V gene (reference sequence). CDR3 length: 14 amino acids. Findings of the study overall: VDJdb matches were skewed toward anti-spike CD8 T cell responses.

TCRdb reprocessed the 5' RACE reads with MiXCR, giving one entry per CDR3 protein. The sample includes 30,000 or so distinct CDR3 sequences, 4.5% seen only once; the top ten take around 6%. The source material was whole blood. The sequence was collected from an adult who was a healthcare worker with PCR-confirmed SARS-CoV-2 infection or an uninfected control (not recorded which). J is TRBJ2-3 and V is TRBV7-9; tentative D call: TRBD2 (5 bases). CDR3 protein: CASSQEVALDTQYF. CDR3 in DNA: TGTGCCAGCAGCCAGGAGGTAGCACTCGATACGCAGTATTTT.